Listed here are 17 T cell receptor beta chains from one sample, sequenced in a study of T cells in Graves' hyperthyroidism and ophthalmopathy. RNA transcripts provided the source from which TCR beta CDR3 regions were amplified. TCR CDR3 regions were first amplified by RT-PCR with HTBI primers. One entry per CDR3 protein results from TCRdb running MiXCR on the multiplex PCR reads. The repertoire has about 580,000 distinct CDR3 sequences, over 11% of them found once; the top ten carry roughly 6.2%. The sequencing input was blood. These receptors were collected from a woman aged 30 to 39 with Graves' hyperthyroidism that later progressed to Graves' ophthalmopathy.

The table lists this clonotype with many counts. V usage is TRBV12-3 or TRBV12-4 and J usage is TRBJ1-2; 8 bases line up with TRBD1. The ends lost 3 bases at V and 8 bases at J; junction bases unmatched: 8. The length of the CDR3 is 14 residues. The CDR3 DNA sequence: TGTGCCAGCAGTTTCTTTCAGGGGGCTGGGGGCTACACCTTC. Residues: CASSFFQGAGGYTF.

The chain links TRBV15 to TRBJ2-7; D unclear. CDR1 LNHNV and CDR2 YYDKDF come from the germline V gene (reference sequence). V shed 5 bases and J shed 5 bases, with 13 bases lying between them. This CDR3 has 13 residues. CDR3 sequence reads: CATSPPSRDEQYF. The CDR3 coding sequence is TGTGCCACCAGCCCCCCATCCCGCGACGAGCAGTACTTC.

This clonotype came up many times. The chain couples TRBV6-1 to TRBJ2-7; 7 bases are a match to TRBD1. With V trimmed by 2 bases and J by 2 bases, 6 bases remained unmatched. The germline gives CDR1 MNHNS, CDR2 SASEGT. CDR3 length equals 15 residues. CDR3 bases: TGTGCCAGCAGTGAAAAGGGGGCCCGAGCCTACGAGCAGTACTTC. Translating it yields CASSEKGARAYEQYF.

This chain links TRBV6-1 with TRBJ2-1; 11 bases map to TRBD2. Germline V gene data show CDR1 as MNHNS and CDR2 as SASEGT. V lost 7 bases, J lost 9 bases, and 8 bases stayed unmatched. This CDR3 region has 14 residues. CDR3 bases: TGTGCCAGCACTACACTAGCGGGAGCACGTGAGCAGTTCTTC. This translates into CASTTLAGAREQFF.

J is TRBJ1-2 and V is TRBV19, with 8 bases identical to TRBD1. The CDR3 length is 15 residues. V trimming: 4 bases; J trimming: 2 bases; junction bases outside the gene matches: 6. CDR1 and CDR2 (germline): LNHDA, SQIVND (reference sequence). Written as DNA, the CDR3 is TGTGCCAGTAGTACAAGGACAGGGATGAACTATGGCTACACCTTC. Amino acids: CASSTRTGMNYGYTF.

This clonotype was seen at least ten times. The chain couples TRBV20-1 to TRBJ2-5; 12 bases line up with TRBD2. The V gene's germline CDR1 is DFQATT and CDR2 SNEGSKA (reference sequence). The ends lost 5 bases at V and 4 bases at J; junction bases unmatched: 11. The CDR3 covers 16 residues. The CDR3 DNA is TGCAGTGCTTATCCCCTGACTAGCGGGAGCCGAGAGACCCAGTACTTC. Amino acid sequence: CSAYPLTSGSRETQYF.

The chain uses TRBV15 and TRBJ2-7; 9 bases fit TRBD2. CDR1 and CDR2 from the germline V gene are LNHNV and YYDKDF (reference sequence). Germline trimming cut 4 bases from V and 5 bases from J; bases unmatched to any gene: 6. The CDR3 has 14 amino acids. The CDR3 reads CATSNIAGDHEQYF. CDR3 DNA sequence: TGTGCCACCAGCAATATAGCGGGAGACCACGAGCAGTACTTC. The entire variable domain, with the rest obtained from reference TRBV15 and TRBJ2-7, is as follows: DAMVIQNPRYQVTQFGKPVTLSCSQTLNHNVMYWYQQKSSQAPKLLFHYYDKDFNNEADTPDNFQSRRPNTSFCFLDIRSPGLGDTAMYLCATSNIAGDHEQYFGPGTRLTVT.

This clonotype was recorded many times. The rearrangement joins TRBV6-1 to TRBJ1-1; D is unclear. Trimming removed 4 bases at V and 3 bases at J, with 18 bases between. The CDR3 runs to 16 residues. Per germline, CDR1 MNHNS and CDR2 SASEGT. This CDR3 reads CASSAFVPIKDTEAFF. The DNA for the CDR3 is TGTGCCAGCAGTGCCTTCGTCCCCATCAAGGACACTGAAGCTTTCTTT.

This clonotype was seen at least ten times. The CDR3 DNA sequence: TGTGCCAGCAGTTCCAGTTTGGGGGGCACCTTC. Encoded protein: CASSSSLGGTF. V usage is TRBV28 and J usage is TRBJ1-2; a possible D gene is TRBD1 (5 bases). V lost 4 bases, J lost 13 bases, and 13 bases lay in between. The germline V gene encodes CDR1 MDHEN and CDR2 SYDVKM. The CDR3 has 11 amino acids.

The table lists this clonotype with many counts. The V call is TRBV20-1, the J call TRBJ2-5; D gene uncertain. CDR3 length equals 12 residues. The germline V gene has CDR1 DFQATT and CDR2 SNEGSKA (reference sequence). V was clipped by 0 bases and J by 2 bases, with 4 bases between them. CDR3: CSARDMQETQYF. The CDR3 DNA follows: TGCAGTGCTAGAGACATGCAAGAGACCCAGTACTTC.

This clonotype appeared many times. V usage is TRBV3-1 and J usage is TRBJ1-1; D ambiguous. Germline V lookup: CDR1 LGHDT, CDR2 YNNKEL (reference sequence). V was trimmed by 3 bases and J by 7 bases, leaving 9 bases between them. The CDR3 extends over 12 amino acids. The DNA for the CDR3 is TGTGCCAGCAGCCAGCGGGGAAATGAAGCTTTCTTT. This translates into CASSQRGNEAFF.

The genes are TRBV18 and TRBJ1-1; 8 bases agree with TRBD1. The V and J ends lost 4 bases and 0 bases, in that order; junction bases with no gene match: 7. Per the germline V gene, CDR1 is KGHSH and CDR2 is LQKENI. There are 16 residues in the CDR3. CDR3 sequence (DNA): TGTGCCAGCTCACTAGGACAGGGAGACATGAACACTGAAGCTTTCTTT. This translates into CASSLGQGDMNTEAFF.

There are many counts of this clonotype. The V call is TRBV5-5, the J call TRBJ1-1, with D possibly matching TRBD1 (5 bases). Germline V gene data show CDR1 as SGHKS and CDR2 as YYEKEE (reference sequence). The CDR3 is 14 amino acids. V was cut by 0 bases and J by 1 base, with 7 bases left in between. CDR3 amino acids: CASSLGDRNTEAFF. The CDR3 DNA reads as TGTGCCAGCAGCTTGGGAGACAGGAACACTGAAGCTTTCTTT.

The chain has TRBV19 and TRBJ2-7; 10 nucleotides match TRBD2. The V segment lost 3 bases and the J segment 4 bases; nucleotides outside the gene matches: 6. The germline CDR1 and CDR2 sequences are LNHDA and SQIVND (reference sequence). The CDR3 loop spans 15 amino acids. The CDR3 is CASSMGLAGAYEQYF. For the CDR3, the DNA is TGTGCCAGTAGTATGGGTCTAGCGGGAGCATACGAGCAGTACTTC.

The chain carries TRBV9 and TRBJ1-5; the D is unclear. The CDR3 covers 15 residues. V was trimmed by 4 bases and J by 7 bases, leaving 18 bases between them. Per the germline V gene, CDR1 is SGDLS and CDR2 is YYNGEE. CDR3 in amino acids: CASSFTDATEQPQHF. Written as DNA, the CDR3 is TGTGCCAGCAGCTTTACGGATGCCACAGAACAGCCCCAGCATTTT.

This clonotype was detected ten times or more. This chain joins TRBV7-2 and TRBJ2-7; no clear D gene. This CDR3 region has 15 residues. Germline assignment: CDR1 SGHTA and CDR2 FQGNSA. V lost 0 bases, J lost 5 bases, and 14 bases lay in between. The CDR3 reads CASSLAVATFNEQYF. As DNA, the CDR3 is TGTGCCAGCAGCTTAGCGGTGGCCACTTTCAACGAGCAGTACTTC.

This clonotype was found a few times. The chain carries TRBV19 and TRBJ2-1; TRBD2 matches 11 bases. CDR1 and CDR2 from the germline V gene are LNHDA and SQIVND (reference sequence). J lost 1 base, V lost 6 bases, and 5 bases had no gene match. The CDR3 consists of 16 residues. Here the CDR3 reads CASRATSGSSYNEQFF. The CDR3 nucleotides are TGTGCCAGTAGAGCAACTAGCGGGAGTTCCTACAATGAGCAGTTCTTC. Variable domain in full (rest from reference TRBV19 and TRBJ2-1): DGGITQSPKYLFRKEGQNVTLSCEQNLNHDAMYWYRQDPGQGLRLIYYSQIVNDFQKGDIAEGYSVSREKKESFPLTVTSAQKNPTAFYLCASRATSGSSYNEQFFGPGTRLTVL.